The T cell receptor beta chain under discussion was sequenced for a study of early T cells in non-severe SARS-CoV-2 infection. Individual cDNA molecules were tagged with unique molecular identifiers. TCRdb re-derived calls from the 5' RACE reads in MiXCR, one entry per CDR3 protein. The table records 55,000 to 65,000 distinct CDR3 sequences, roughly 12% of them present only once. Per the germline V gene, CDR1 is SGHRS and CDR2 is YFSETQ. This CDR3 is 16 amino acids long. V dropped 4 bases and J dropped 3; count of bases not matched to a gene: 12. The chain recombines TRBV5-1 with TRBJ2-5; 7 positions match TRBD1. The sequenced sample was whole blood, obtained at baseline. This receptor was taken from an adult who was a healthcare worker with PCR-confirmed SARS-CoV-2 infection or an uninfected control (not recorded which). The CDR3 bases are TGCGCCAGCAGCATATATGGACAGGCCCGAGAAGAGACCCAGTACTTC. It codes for CASSIYGQAREETQYF.